This paragraph covers one T cell receptor (beta chain) sequence. This receptor's antigen is unknown. No base qualities exist here, and no much larger clone lies one base off it. This entry belongs to a study of cytomegalovirus exposure and HLA in healthy donors (dated by TCRdb to 2015 to 2018). A note on the overall study: An earlier analysis of approximately 600 of the donors reported roughly 300 Gb of sequence data and 117 million unique TCR beta sequences from about 179 million T cells. The later analysis used no new phenotypic data to find candidate immune exposures, relying instead on TCR beta sequences and their occurrence across donors. The study used immunosequencing to profile the T cell repertoires of some 600 subjects and linked those repertoires to cytomegalovirus serostatus. All discovery cohort repertoires had been generated on a single sequencing platform. A later genetic analysis took genome-wide SNP genotypes for about 65% of the 666 donors and used that subset as a discovery cohort. Across about 380 genotyped donors of the cohort, an average of roughly 230,000 unique TCR beta nucleotide sequences per donor were sequenced, and approximately 17% of those sequences were non-productive. The study was designed to test whether signatures of past pathogen exposure could be identified by cataloging public T cell receptors. Both class I and class II loci were covered by HLA typing, at four-digit resolution. An earlier analysis of some 600 of the donors applied high-throughput TCR beta sequencing to assess whether each TCR beta V gene segment acted as functional or pseudogenic. Typing coverage varied by locus: roughly 629-630 donors for A, B, C, DRB1 and DQB1; 500 to 550 for DQA1; around 610 for DPA1; fewer than 480 for DPB1. A later analysis re-examined previously published TCR beta repertoires from roughly 650 donors and added high-resolution HLA genotyping to investigate patterns of TCR occurrence. An early release covering 550 to 650 HLA-typed donors comprised about 290 gigabases of sequencing data and approximately 80 million unique TCR sequences. A handful of DR-DQ haplotypes were handled as single units for association and clustering because linkage in the cohort was strong. In addition to the first cohort of 650 to 750 subjects, a separate validation cohort of approximately 110 different subjects was used. The genetic ancestry cluster associated with self-reported Caucasian donors included 70% to 85% of the approximately 410 genotyped donors. Alongside the repertoire data, information on donor age, sex, ethnicity and CMV serostatus was compiled. To predict cytomegalovirus infection status, the study combined high-throughput TCR immunosequencing, statistical association of individual TCRs with disease status, and machine learning. Summary of the overall study and its limitations: Compared with the approximately 600-donor mean, donors in an Asian-associated ancestry cluster had fewer N-insertions in productive TCRs, according to a later genetic analysis. The study listed 150 to 200 TCR beta chains as associated with cytomegalovirus. A group of highly shared sequence variants was considered likely to be a technical artifact of the sequencing pipeline. A later analysis reported that several top co-occurrence clusters appeared linked to parvovirus B19, influenza, CMV and Epstein-Barr virus. When HLA alleles, especially DR and DQ, strongly co-occurred, attributing TCR associations to individual alleles was difficult. A later analysis associated about 17,000 TCR beta sequences with specific HLA alleles at a false discovery rate of 0.05. According to a later analysis, TCR association rates differed among HLA loci, with DRB1 alleles showing the most associated TCRs and HLA-C alleles showing the fewest. Linkage disequilibrium might explain the correlated functional status among segregating V segments, but an unknown experimental factor could not be ruled out. Immune exposure information for the cohort was limited to CMV serostatus. The 87-base-pair reads could not distinguish some IMGT-functional V segments, including TRBV6-2 and TRBV6-3, so those segments were excluded. Most TCR sequences were observed very rarely across donors, whereas some public TCRs were present in many individuals. The classifier was reported to diagnose cytomegalovirus status with high specificity and sensitivity in both the original and validation cohorts. A later analysis found that HLA-associated TCR beta chains were more clonally expanded and had lower generation probabilities than equally common non-associated chains. An earlier analysis of approximately 590 of the donors showed that most TCR beta V segments appeared in productive rearrangements either about 90% or about 30% of the time, which broadly matched IMGT annotations. Because counts were too low, about 18 rarely observed V segments, including chromosome 9 orphons, were excluded from the earlier analysis of 587 of the donors. Because some donors lacked HLA typing at each locus, the association tests relied only on the typed subset. In a later analysis, most CMV-associated TCR beta chains were found to appear HLA-restricted, with HLA associations seemingly driven largely by CMV exposure. According to the authors, the approach could potentially be generalized to other disease states and immunological phenotypes. A further reported finding was that TCR beta sequences accurately predicted the HLA-A and HLA-B alleles for most subjects in the first cohort. V-gene and J-gene trimming of TCR beta chains was associated with a missense DCLRE1C variant in a later genetic analysis, and the association was replicated in an independent cohort. In vitro tests confirmed that a few of the cytomegalovirus-associated TCR beta chains recognize cytomegalovirus antigens. Sequencing depth was assumed to be roughly uniform across donors in the presence/absence analyses, though that assumption may not hold. The cohort was sequenced for TCR beta chains only, and without alpha or paired-chain data the features that could be detected were limited.

The CDR3 covers 13 residues, taking in both the cysteine and the phenylalanine. Only the CDR3 region is kept as DNA, spanning 39 bases read in frame from base 1. V lost 4 bases and J lost 1 base; the stretch between them is 5 bases long. CDR1 and CDR2, per the germline V gene (reference sequence), are SEHNR and FQNEAQ. The cohort consisted of 600 to 700 healthy bone marrow donors. At the time of sampling, all cohort members were nominally healthy, though unrecorded immune exposures were likely present. Of the approximately 700 cohort members, around 290 had a positive CMV serostatus and 350 to 450 had a negative one, while no CMV serostatus was recorded for the donor. Each donor provided a peripheral blood sample, and peripheral blood mononuclear cells were used for TCR beta sequencing. The Qiagen DNeasy Blood Extraction Kit was used to extract genomic DNA from the blood cell samples. Library generation was performed with the immunoSEQ multiplex PCR assay. A mixture of 60 forward primers for TCR Vbeta segments and 13 reverse primers for TCR Jbeta segments was used in the multiplex PCR. A multiplex PCR assay on genomic DNA amplified the CDR3 region of rearranged TCR beta genes. On the Illumina HiSeq System, the amplified TCR beta libraries were sequenced as 87-base-pair reads. From the authors' description of their analysis: A later analysis counted about 76 million unique TCR beta chains across the 550 to 800 repertoires, and 10 million to 11 million of these chains were shared by at least two donors. To remove PCR and sequencing errors, raw reads were error-corrected and collapsed into unique sequences using a nearest-neighbor algorithm that merged closely related sequences. To assign V, D and J gene segments, CDR3 sequences were aligned to IMGT reference sequences. For a sequence to be retained, a match of at least six nucleotides was required to both a V gene segment and a J gene segment. A rearrangement counted as productive if the CDR3 had no stop codons and remained in frame with V and J, and every other rearrangement counted as non-productive. CDR3 was defined by IMGT convention, running from the second conserved V-encoded cysteine to the conserved J-encoded phenylalanine. The earlier analysis of 550 to 650 of the donors excluded any sequence lacking an unambiguous match to a single V gene segment. In an earlier analysis of some 590 of the donors, V segments were called functional above 56.7% productive rearrangements and were called segregating when the between-donor standard deviation exceeded 5%. A statistical classification framework was developed to diagnose cytomegalovirus status using the catalog of TCR beta chain sequences. V and J gene assignment, in a later analysis, came from comparing TCR nucleotide sequences with IMGT/GENE-DB human TR gene sequences. Using the TCRdist pipeline, a later analysis assigned CDR3 sequences along with most-parsimonious VDJ recombination scenarios. In a later analysis, each TCR beta chain was defined by its CDR3 amino acid sequence together with its V-gene family, and reads lacking a unique V-gene family were excluded. A later analysis removed 550 to 650 highly shared, low-generation-probability nucleotide sequences to deal with suspected cross-contamination and a sequencing artifact. A later analysis calculated a clonal expansion index for each public chain from normalized within-repertoire ranks of inferred template counts. In a later analysis, generation probabilities were computed using a VDJ recombination model fitted to out-of-frame rearrangements, and the results were checked against IGoR. A later analysis scored TCR-TCR, TCR-HLA and TCR-CMV co-occurrence with hypergeometric tests, applying a repertoire-size bias correction to TCR pairs. To estimate false discovery rates, a later analysis permuted the HLA or CMV assignments 20 times. In a later analysis, co-occurring TCRs were grouped using DBSCAN, and TCRdist sequence similarity was added for clustering within HLA-allele-positive subsets. Co-occurrence clustering excluded repertoires with fewer than 30,000 or more than 120,000 public chains, plus five with anomalous nucleotide sharing. The immuneACCESS repertoire file appears here via TCRdb, limited to in-frame rearrangements. These files lack a portion of the clones; in checked studies, under half of the deficit traces to unresolved V genes, and the cause of the others is not known. V and J calls and clone size follow that table, whereas D and trimming were derived from the DNA. This sample holds some 130,000 clones; roughly 70% were observed only once. The ten largest clones add up to 1.5% to 2% of the sample.

The material sequenced was PBMCs. The sequence came from a human donor in good health. The V gene is TRBV7-9 and the J gene is TRBJ2-4; no D gene is confidently identified. The CDR3 in this case is CASSSSAKNIQYF. The sequenced DNA: TGTGCCAGCAGCTCGTCGGCCAAAAACATTCAGTACTTC.